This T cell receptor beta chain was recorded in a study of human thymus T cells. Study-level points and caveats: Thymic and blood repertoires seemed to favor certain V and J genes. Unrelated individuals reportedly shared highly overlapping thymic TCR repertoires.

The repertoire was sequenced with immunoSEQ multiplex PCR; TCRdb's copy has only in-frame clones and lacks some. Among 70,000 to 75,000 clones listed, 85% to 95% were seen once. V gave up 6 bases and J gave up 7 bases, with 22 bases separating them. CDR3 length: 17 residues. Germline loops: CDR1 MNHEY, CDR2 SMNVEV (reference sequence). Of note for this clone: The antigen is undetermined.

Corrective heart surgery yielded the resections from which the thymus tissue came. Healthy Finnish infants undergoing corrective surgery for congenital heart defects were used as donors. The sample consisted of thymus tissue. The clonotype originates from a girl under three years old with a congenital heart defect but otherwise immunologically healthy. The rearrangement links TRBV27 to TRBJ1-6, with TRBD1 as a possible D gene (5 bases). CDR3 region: CASSPNPSRTSNSPLHF. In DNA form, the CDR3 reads TGTGCCAGCAGCCCTAACCCCTCCCGGACAAGCAATTCACCCCTCCACTTT.